The 23 T cell receptor beta chains presented below share a single source sample, sequenced in a study of T-cell reconstitution after alpha-beta-depleted transplantation in children. Unique molecular identifiers were built into the TCRbeta library. MiXCR was run by TCRdb on the PCR reads, yielding one entry per CDR3 protein. The sample has about 230,000 distinct CDR3 sequences, about 9.5% seen once. The sequencing used PBMCs from the stem cell graft donor, collected from the stem cell graft. Every receptor here comes from a human donor who donated a stem cell graft to a child with acute lymphoblastic leukemia.

J is TRBJ2-1 and V is TRBV12-3 or TRBV12-4, with 10 bases aligning to TRBD2. The CDR3 extends over 15 amino acids. The J segment lost 4 bases and the V segment lost 4 bases, leaving 4 bases of the junction unmatched. This CDR3 is CASSWVAGGYNEQFF. CDR3 DNA: TGTGCCAGCAGTTGGGTAGCGGGGGGTTACAATGAGCAGTTCTTC.

The chain carries TRBV20-1 and TRBJ1-5, with TRBD1 as a possible D gene (5 bases). CDR3 length: 14 residues. In germline, CDR1 is DFQATT, CDR2 SNEGSKA (reference sequence). Trimming took 3 bases from V and 0 from J, leaving 9 bases between them. DNA for the CDR3: TGCAGTGCTAGCTGGGGGATTAGCAATCAGCCCCAGCATTTT. Its protein is CSASWGISNQPQHF.

This chain uses TRBV5-4 with TRBJ2-5; 7 nucleotides align to TRBD2. The CDR3 runs 14 residues. CDR1 is SGHNT and CDR2 is YYREEE in the germline V gene (reference sequence). V trimming: 2 bases; J trimming: 4 bases; junction bases outside the gene matches: 5. CDR3 loop: CASSLAGRGETQYF. CDR3 DNA sequence: TGTGCCAGCAGCTTAGCGGGGCGGGGAGAGACCCAGTACTTC.

This clonotype has ten or more counts. This chain uses TRBV4-2 with TRBJ1-2; D remains ambiguous. The CDR3 is made up of 14 amino acids. V was pared by 0 bases and J by 4 bases, with 9 bases between. From germline, CDR1 is LGHNA and CDR2 YNFKEQ. The CDR3 DNA reads as TGTGCCAGCAGCCAAGAGAGGGAGGGCTATGGCTACACCTTC. Its protein is CASSQEREGYGYTF.

This clonotype appeared many times. The rearrangement links TRBV12-3 or TRBV12-4 to TRBJ1-1; 8 bases map to TRBD1. The CDR3 has 18 residues. After removal of 5 bases from V and 5 bases from J, the junction contained 19 bases not matched to a gene. Written as DNA, the CDR3 is TGTGCCAGCAGTCAAAGGGGTCAGGGGGCGCCTTCGGGAACTGAAGCTTTCTTT. This codes for CASSQRGQGAPSGTEAFF.

The chain is built from TRBV4-1 and TRBJ2-3; 9 bases map to TRBD2. The germline V gene has CDR1 MGHRA and CDR2 YSYEKL. The CDR3 has 17 amino acids. J was trimmed by 0 bases and V by 4 bases; bases with no gene match: 8. The CDR3 DNA follows: TGCGCCAGCAGCCGGTTGGGCGGGGGGGCCAGCACAGATACGCAGTATTTT. Protein product: CASSRLGGGASTDTQYF.

The V gene is TRBV11-3, the J gene TRBJ2-2; D remains unclear. CDR3 length: 14 amino acids. Germline V gene lookup returns CDR1 SGHNT and CDR2 YENEEA. The ends were cut back, 8 bases at V and 5 bases at J, with 15 bases in the middle. The CDR3 spells CASSGSAVTGELFF. The CDR3 coding sequence is TGTGCCAGCTCTGGGTCCGCAGTGACCGGGGAGCTGTTTTTT.

This clonotype has at least ten counts. This chain connects TRBV29-1 to TRBJ1-1; TRBD1 is a possible D gene (6 bases). V shed 5 bases and J shed 8 bases, with 15 bases lying between them. The CDR3 is 12 amino acids. Looked up from germline, CDR1 is SQVTM and CDR2 is ANQGSEA. CDR3 DNA: TGCAGCGTTCCCGAGGGGGGTGTCGAAGCTTTCTTT. Protein: CSVPEGGVEAFF.

This chain uses TRBV6-5 with TRBJ1-2; possibly TRBD1 for D (5 bases). CDR3 length equals 13 residues. Germline CDR1 is MNHEY and CDR2 is SVGAGI. V was trimmed by 0 bases and J by 7 bases, leaving 9 bases between them. CDR3 nucleotide sequence: TGTGCCAGCAGTTACTCAGGGGCGAGTGGCTACACCTTC. This translates into CASSYSGASGYTF.

This sequence joins TRBV5-1 and TRBJ2-3, with D hard to call. The ends were cut back, 4 bases at V and 1 base at J, with 10 bases in the middle. The germline CDR1 and CDR2 sequences are SGHRS and YFSETQ. CDR3 length: 14 amino acids. For the CDR3, the DNA is TGCGCCAGCAGCACCCGGCTGGGCACAGATACGCAGTATTTT. This encodes CASSTRLGTDTQYF.

J is TRBJ2-7 and V is TRBV27; D is uncertain. V was trimmed by 8 bases and J by 6 bases, leaving 14 bases between them. The CDR3 has 12 residues. Per the germline V gene, CDR1 is MNHEY and CDR2 is SMNVEV (reference sequence). The CDR3 is CASSLPYSEQYF. In DNA form, the CDR3 reads TGTGCCAGCTCTCTCCCATATAGCGAGCAGTACTTC.

The rearrangement joins TRBV5-1 to TRBJ2-1; 7 positions agree with TRBD2. The length of the CDR3 is 14 residues. Germline V lookup: CDR1 SGHRS, CDR2 YFSETQ. The J segment lost 5 bases and the V segment lost 2 bases, leaving 4 bases of the junction unmatched. The CDR3 nucleotides are TGCGCCAGCAGCTTTCGAGCGGGGAACAATGAGCAGTTCTTC. Translating gives CASSFRAGNNEQFF.

This clonotype was observed many times. The chain links TRBV12-3 or TRBV12-4 to TRBJ2-7; 10 bases agree with TRBD2. Trimming cost V 6 bases and J 3 bases; bases outside gene matches: 8. The CDR3 has 15 residues. The CDR3 reads CASSRVAGGFYEQYF. Here the CDR3 DNA reads TGTGCCAGCAGCCGTGTAGCGGGGGGCTTCTACGAGCAGTACTTC.

The chain links TRBV12-3 or TRBV12-4 to TRBJ2-5, with D uncertain. The V end lost 5 bases, the J end lost 1 base, and 14 bases lay between the germline ends. The CDR3 is 15 residues long. For the CDR3, the DNA is TGTGCCAGCAGTGGGGAACAGCTACTCCAAGAGACCCAGTACTTC. Translation: CASSGEQLLQETQYF.

V usage is TRBV19 and J usage is TRBJ2-1; D is perhaps TRBD1 or TRBD2 (6 bases each). Germline-derived CDR1 and CDR2 are LNHDA and SQIVND (reference sequence). Trimming removed 5 bases from V and 0 bases from J, with 14 bases in between. The CDR3 has 16 residues. The CDR3 region is CASSLQGGSSYNEQFF. The CDR3 DNA reads TGTGCCAGTAGTCTCCAAGGGGGGAGCTCCTACAATGAGCAGTTCTTC. Drawing the rest from reference TRBV19 and TRBJ2-1, the complete variable domain is DGGITQSPKYLFRKEGQNVTLSCEQNLNHDAMYWYRQDPGQGLRLIYYSQIVNDFQKGDIAEGYSVSREKKESFPLTVTSAQKNPTAFYLCASSLQGGSSYNEQFFGPGTRLTVL.

The chain links TRBV27 to TRBJ2-5; D is ambiguous. This CDR3 is 14 amino acids long. Germline-derived CDR1 and CDR2 are MNHEY and SMNVEV (reference sequence). The V gene lost 0 bases and the J gene lost 5 bases, with 10 bases spanning the gap. The CDR3 DNA reads as TGTGCCAGCAGTTTATCGTTTTTCGGGGAGACCCAGTACTTC. Translating gives CASSLSFFGETQYF.

This clonotype was detected only a few times. V is TRBV7-9 and J is TRBJ2-7; 8 bases line up with TRBD1. CDR1 SEHNR and CDR2 FQNEAQ come from the germline V gene (reference sequence). CDR3 length: 13 amino acids. With V trimmed by 8 bases and J by 3 bases, 6 bases remained unmatched. The CDR3, as DNA: TGTGCCAGCGTTCCAGGGGGCTACTACGAGCAGTACTTC. This gives the protein CASVPGGYYEQYF.

The chain carries TRBV12-3 or TRBV12-4 and TRBJ2-2; D not certain. CDR3 size: 18 residues. V was clipped by 3 bases and J by 4 bases, with 21 bases between them. CDR3 sequence (DNA): TGTGCCAGCAGTTTTATTCCCCCGTGGCAGGTGACCACCGGGGAGCTGTTTTTT. This translates into CASSFIPPWQVTTGELFF.

This clonotype has a count of ten or more. J is TRBJ1-6 and V is TRBV12-3 or TRBV12-4, with TRBD1 matching 7 bases. The CDR3 extends over 15 amino acids. Trimming took 2 bases from V and 11 from J; bases not matched to a gene: 9. The CDR3 reads CASSLSTGASAPLHF. For the CDR3, the DNA is TGTGCCAGCAGTTTATCAACAGGGGCCTCGGCACCCCTCCACTTT.

The chain has TRBV5-1 and TRBJ2-3; D gene uncertain. V dropped 2 bases and J dropped 0 bases, with 10 bases sitting between them. Germline CDR1 is SGHRS and CDR2 is YFSETQ. The CDR3 is 15 amino acids. This chain's CDR3 is CASSLPQESTDTQYF. The CDR3 DNA is TGCGCCAGCAGCTTACCCCAGGAGAGCACAGATACGCAGTATTTT.

This clonotype appeared a few times. This chain links TRBV7-2 with TRBJ1-1; TRBD1 is a possible D gene (5 bases). CDR3 length equals 15 residues. The germline gives CDR1 SGHTA, CDR2 FQGNSA. V was trimmed by 4 bases and J by 7 bases, leaving 19 bases between them. The CDR3 DNA sequence: TGTGCCAGCAGCTCGCGAGGGACCGCGGTGGGTGAAGCTTTCTTT. This gives the protein CASSSRGTAVGEAFF.

This clonotype was recorded a few times. The chain has TRBV20-1 and TRBJ1-3; 7 nucleotides align to TRBD1. The V segment lost 2 bases and the J segment 0 bases; nucleotides outside the gene matches: 7. The germline gives CDR1 DFQATT, CDR2 SNEGSKA (reference sequence). The CDR3 runs to 16 residues. CDR3 bases: TGCAGTGCTAGATCCCCGACAGGGCACTCTGGAAACACCATATATTTT. It specifies CSARSPTGHSGNTIYF.

This clonotype came up many times. V gene TRBV10-2 combines with J gene TRBJ1-2; 7 nucleotides match TRBD1. This CDR3 has 12 residues. Germline CDR1 WSHSY, CDR2 SAAADI. Losses at the gene ends were 10 bases for V and 4 bases for J; bases not matched to a gene: 6. In DNA, the CDR3 is TGCGCCATAGACAGGGATGGCTATGGCTACACCTTC. Translated: CAIDRDGYGYTF.